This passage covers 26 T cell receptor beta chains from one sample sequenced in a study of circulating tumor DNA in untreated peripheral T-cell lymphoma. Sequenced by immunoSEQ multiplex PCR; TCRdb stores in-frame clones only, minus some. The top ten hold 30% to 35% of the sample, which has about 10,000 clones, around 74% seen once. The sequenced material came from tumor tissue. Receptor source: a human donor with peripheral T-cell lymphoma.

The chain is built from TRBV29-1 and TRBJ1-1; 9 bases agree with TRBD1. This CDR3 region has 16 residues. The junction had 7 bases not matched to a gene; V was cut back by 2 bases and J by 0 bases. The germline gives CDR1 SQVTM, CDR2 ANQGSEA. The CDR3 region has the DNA TGCAGCGTTGAAAGGACAGGGGCACTAATGAACACTGAAGCTTTCTTT. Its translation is CSVERTGALMNTEAFF.

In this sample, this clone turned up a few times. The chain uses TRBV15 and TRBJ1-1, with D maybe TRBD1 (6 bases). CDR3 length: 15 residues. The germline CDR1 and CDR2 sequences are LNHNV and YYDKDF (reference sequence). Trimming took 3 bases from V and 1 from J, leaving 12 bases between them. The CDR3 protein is CATSSTYRENTEAFF. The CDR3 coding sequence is TGTGCCACCAGCAGCACCTACAGGGAGAACACTGAAGCTTTCTTT.

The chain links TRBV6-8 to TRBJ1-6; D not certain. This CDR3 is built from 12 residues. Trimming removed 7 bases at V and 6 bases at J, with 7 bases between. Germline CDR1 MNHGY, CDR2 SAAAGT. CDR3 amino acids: CASIGVNSPLHF. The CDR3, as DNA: TGTGCCAGCATCGGGGTTAATTCACCCCTCCACTTT.

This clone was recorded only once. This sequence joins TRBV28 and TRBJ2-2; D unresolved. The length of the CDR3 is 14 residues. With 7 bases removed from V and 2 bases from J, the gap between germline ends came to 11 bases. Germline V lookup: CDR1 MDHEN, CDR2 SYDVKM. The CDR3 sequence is CASTFLDNTGELFF. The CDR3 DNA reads TGTGCCAGCACCTTTCTCGACAACACCGGGGAGCTGTTTTTT.

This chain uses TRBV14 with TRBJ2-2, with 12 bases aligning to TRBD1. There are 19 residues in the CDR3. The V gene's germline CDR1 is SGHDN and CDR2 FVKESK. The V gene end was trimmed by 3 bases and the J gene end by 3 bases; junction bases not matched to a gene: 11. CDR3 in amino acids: CASSHPGTGGRGDTGELFF. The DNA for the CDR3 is TGTGCCAGCAGCCATCCCGGGACAGGGGGCCGAGGAGACACCGGGGAGCTGTTTTTT.

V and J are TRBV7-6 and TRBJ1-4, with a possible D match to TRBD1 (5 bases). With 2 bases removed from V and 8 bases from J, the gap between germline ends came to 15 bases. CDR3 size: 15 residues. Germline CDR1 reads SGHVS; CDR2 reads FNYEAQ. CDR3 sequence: CASSLRRGAWEKLFF. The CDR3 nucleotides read TGTGCCAGCAGCTTACGGAGGGGCGCGTGGGAAAAACTGTTTTTT.

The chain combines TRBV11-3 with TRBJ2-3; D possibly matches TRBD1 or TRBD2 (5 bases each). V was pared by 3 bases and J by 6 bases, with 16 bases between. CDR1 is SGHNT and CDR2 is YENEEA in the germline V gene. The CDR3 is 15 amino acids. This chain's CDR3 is CASSFGTSGADTQYF. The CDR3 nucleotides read TGTGCCAGCAGCTTCGGGACCTCCGGCGCGGATACGCAGTATTTT.

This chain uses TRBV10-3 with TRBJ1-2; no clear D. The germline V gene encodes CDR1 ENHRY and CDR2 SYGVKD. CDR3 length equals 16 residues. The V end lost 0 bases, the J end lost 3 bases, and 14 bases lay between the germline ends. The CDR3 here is CAISESSARADYGYTF. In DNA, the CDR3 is TGTGCCATCAGTGAGTCGTCAGCCCGGGCCGACTATGGCTACACCTTC.

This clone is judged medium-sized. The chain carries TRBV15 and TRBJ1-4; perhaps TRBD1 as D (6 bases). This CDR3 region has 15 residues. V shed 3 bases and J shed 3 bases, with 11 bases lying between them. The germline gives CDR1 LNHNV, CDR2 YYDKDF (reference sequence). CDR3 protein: CATSREGGPNEKLFF. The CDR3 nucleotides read TGTGCCACCAGCAGGGAGGGGGGCCCTAATGAAAAACTGTTTTTT.

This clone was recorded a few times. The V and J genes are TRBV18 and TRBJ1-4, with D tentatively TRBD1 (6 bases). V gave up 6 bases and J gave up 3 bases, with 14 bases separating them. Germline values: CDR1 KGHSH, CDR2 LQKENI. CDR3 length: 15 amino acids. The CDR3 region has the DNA TGTGCCAGCTCCGCGGGGACAACCCCTAATGAAAAACTGTTTTTT. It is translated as CASSAGTTPNEKLFF.

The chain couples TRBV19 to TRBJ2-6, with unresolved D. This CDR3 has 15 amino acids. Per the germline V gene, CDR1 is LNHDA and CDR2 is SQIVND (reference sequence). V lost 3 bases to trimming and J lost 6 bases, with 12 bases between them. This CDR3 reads CASSISTGQANVLTF. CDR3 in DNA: TGTGCCAGTAGTATTTCGACCGGGCAGGCCAACGTCCTGACTTTC.

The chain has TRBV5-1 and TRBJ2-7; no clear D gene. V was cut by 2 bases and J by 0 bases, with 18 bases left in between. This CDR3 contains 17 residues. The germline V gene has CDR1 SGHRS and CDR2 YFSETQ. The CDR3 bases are TGCGCCAGCAGCTTTTCAACAAACCTGAAAAACTCCTACGAGCAGTACTTC. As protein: CASSFSTNLKNSYEQYF.

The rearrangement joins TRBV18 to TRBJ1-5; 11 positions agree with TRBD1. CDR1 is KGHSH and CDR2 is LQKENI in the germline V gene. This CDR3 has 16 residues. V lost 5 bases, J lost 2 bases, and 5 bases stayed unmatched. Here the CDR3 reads CASSKGTGGGNQPQHF. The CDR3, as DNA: TGTGCCAGCTCAAAAGGGACAGGGGGAGGCAATCAGCCCCAGCATTTT. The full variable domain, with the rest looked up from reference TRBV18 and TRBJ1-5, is NAGVMQNPRHLVRRRGQEARLRCSPMKGHSHVYWYRQLPEEGLKFMVYLQKENIIDESGMPKERFSAEFPKEGPSILRIQQVVRGDSAAYFCASSKGTGGGNQPQHFGDGTRLSIL.

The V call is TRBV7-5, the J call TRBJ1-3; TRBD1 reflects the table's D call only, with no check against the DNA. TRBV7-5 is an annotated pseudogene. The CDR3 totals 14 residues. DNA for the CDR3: TGTGCCAGCAGCGTACAGGGTGCGGGAAACACCATATATTTT. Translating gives CASSVQGAGNTIYF.

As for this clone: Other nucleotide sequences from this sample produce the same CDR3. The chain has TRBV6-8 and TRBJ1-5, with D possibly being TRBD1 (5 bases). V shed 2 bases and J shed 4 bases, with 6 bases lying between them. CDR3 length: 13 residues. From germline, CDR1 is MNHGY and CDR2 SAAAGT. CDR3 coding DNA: TGTGCCAGCAGTTACGGGGGGAATCAGCCCCAGCATTTT. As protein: CASSYGGNQPQHF.

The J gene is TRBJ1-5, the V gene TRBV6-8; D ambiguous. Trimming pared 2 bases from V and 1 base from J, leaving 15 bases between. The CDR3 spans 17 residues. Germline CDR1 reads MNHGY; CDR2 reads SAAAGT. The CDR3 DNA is TGTGCCAGCAGTTACCCGGAAATCCTTTTGAGCAATCAGCCCCAGCATTTT. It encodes CASSYPEILLSNQPQHF.

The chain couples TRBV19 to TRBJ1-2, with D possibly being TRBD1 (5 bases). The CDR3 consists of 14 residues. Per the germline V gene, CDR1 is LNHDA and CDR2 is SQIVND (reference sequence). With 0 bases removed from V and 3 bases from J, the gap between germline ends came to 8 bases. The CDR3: CASSIEARDYGYTF. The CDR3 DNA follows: TGTGCCAGTAGTATAGAGGCCAGGGACTATGGCTACACCTTC.

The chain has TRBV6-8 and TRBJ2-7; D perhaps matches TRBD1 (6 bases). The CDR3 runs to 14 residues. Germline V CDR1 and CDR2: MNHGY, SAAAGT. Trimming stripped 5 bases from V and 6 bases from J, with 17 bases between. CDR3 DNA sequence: TGTGCCAGCAGTGAGGCGTTTACGGACAGCGAGCAGTACTTC. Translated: CASSEAFTDSEQYF.

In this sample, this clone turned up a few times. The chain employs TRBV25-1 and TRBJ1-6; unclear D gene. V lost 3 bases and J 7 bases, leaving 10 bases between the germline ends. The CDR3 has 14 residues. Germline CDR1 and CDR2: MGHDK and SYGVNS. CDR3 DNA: TGTGCCAGCAGTGATGGCCTTGTAAATTCACCCCTCCACTTT. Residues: CASSDGLVNSPLHF.

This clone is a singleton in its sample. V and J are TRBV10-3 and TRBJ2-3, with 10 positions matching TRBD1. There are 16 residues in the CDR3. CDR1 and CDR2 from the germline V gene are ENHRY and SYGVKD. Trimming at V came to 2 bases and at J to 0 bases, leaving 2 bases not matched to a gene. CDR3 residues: CAISEGTGVSTDTQYF. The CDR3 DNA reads TGTGCCATCAGTGAGGGGACAGGGGTAAGCACAGATACGCAGTATTTT.

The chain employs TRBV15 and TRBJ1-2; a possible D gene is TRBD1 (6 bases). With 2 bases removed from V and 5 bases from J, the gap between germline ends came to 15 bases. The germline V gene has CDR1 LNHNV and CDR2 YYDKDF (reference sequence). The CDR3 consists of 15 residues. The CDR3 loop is CATSRSGQLVYGYTF. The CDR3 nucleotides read TGTGCCACCAGCAGATCCGGACAGCTGGTATATGGCTACACCTTC.

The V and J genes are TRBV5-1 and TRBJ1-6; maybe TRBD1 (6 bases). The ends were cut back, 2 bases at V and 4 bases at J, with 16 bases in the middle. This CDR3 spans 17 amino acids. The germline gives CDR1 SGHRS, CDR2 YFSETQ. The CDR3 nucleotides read TGCGCCAGCAGCTTCGGAGGGGTGGGACATTATAATTCACCCCTCCACTTT. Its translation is CASSFGGVGHYNSPLHF.

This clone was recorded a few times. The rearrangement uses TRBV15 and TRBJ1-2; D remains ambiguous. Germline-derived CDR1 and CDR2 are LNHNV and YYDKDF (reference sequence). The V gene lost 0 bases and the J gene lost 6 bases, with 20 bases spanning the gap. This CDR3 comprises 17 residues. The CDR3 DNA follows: TGTGCCACCAGCAGAGAGGGTTTCAGGTCGTCCCAGCATGGCTACACCTTC. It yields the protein CATSREGFRSSQHGYTF.

The CDR3 DNA is TGTGCCAGCAGTGAAGGTTGGACTAGAAACACCGGGGAGCTGTTTTTT. Amino acid sequence: CASSEGWTRNTGELFF. The J gene is TRBJ2-2, the V gene TRBV6-1, with 7 bases that match TRBD2. Germline CDR1 reads MNHNS; CDR2 reads SASEGT. The ends lost 1 base at V and 2 bases at J; junction bases unmatched: 4. This CDR3 is 16 amino acids long.

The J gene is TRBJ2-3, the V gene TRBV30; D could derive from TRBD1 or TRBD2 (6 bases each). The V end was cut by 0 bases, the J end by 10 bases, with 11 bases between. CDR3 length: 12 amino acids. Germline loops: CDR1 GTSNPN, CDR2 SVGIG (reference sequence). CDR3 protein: CAWSVWGAPQYF. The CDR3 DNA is TGTGCCTGGAGTGTATGGGGGGCTCCGCAGTATTTT.

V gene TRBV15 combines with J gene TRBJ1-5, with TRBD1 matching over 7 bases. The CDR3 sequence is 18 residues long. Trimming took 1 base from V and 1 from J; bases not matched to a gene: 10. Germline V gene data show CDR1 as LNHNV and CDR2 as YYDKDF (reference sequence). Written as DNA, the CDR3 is TGTGCCACCAGCAGAGTCCCAGGGGGTTCTATAAGCAATCAGCCCCAGCATTTT. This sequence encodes CATSRVPGGSISNQPQHF.